The rows below give T cell receptor beta chains drawn from one sample of a study of beta chain features in type 1 diabetes. Produced via immunoSEQ multiplex PCR; TCRdb's table is partial and in-frame only. The table has about 900,000 clones, about 17% seen once. The sample was naive CD4+ T cells from blood. The receptors were gathered from a woman between 18 and 29 years old in good health. CDR3s include the opening cysteine and the closing phenylalanine or tryptophan. Each record gives: D gene, V gene, J gene, clone size, CDR3 DNA, CDR3 protein. D genes are given only for firm matches. Size tells how often a clone was seen (once, few, many) or the class of an expanded clone, and some rows leave it out.

TRBD1,TRBV18,TRBJ2-2,-,TGTGCCAGCTCCCGACAGGGACCGAACACCGGGGAGCTGTTTTTT,CASSRQGPNTGELFF
TRBD2,TRBV6-1,TRBJ2-5,-,TGTGCCAGCAGTGAAGGATCCGGGACAGGGTGGTTACTAGCGGGAGTCCGGGAGACCCAGTACTTC,CASSEGSGTGWLLAGVRETQYF
-,TRBV10-3,TRBJ2-7,few,TGTGCCACGAGCAATAACTACGAGCAGTACTTC,CATSNNYEQYF
-,TRBV2,TRBJ2-1,-,TGTGCCAGCAGTGATTCGGCTATTGAGCAGTTCTTC,CASSDSAIEQFF
TRBD1,TRBV28,TRBJ2-1,few,TGTGCCAGCAGTTCGGGGACAGGAGGTTTCTACAATGAGCAGTTCTTC,CASSSGTGGFYNEQFF
TRBD2,TRBV28,TRBJ2-1,few,TGTGCCAGCAAGCCTAGCGGGGTCGCCTACAATGAGCAGTTCTTC,CASKPSGVAYNEQFF
-,TRBV21-1,TRBJ2-7,few,TGTGCCAGCAGCATCCCACCCCACCCCTACGGCCGTCGGTACGAGCAGTACTTC,CASSIPPHPYGRRYEQYF
-,TRBV4-3,TRBJ2-6,few,TGCGCCAGCAGCCAAGATCTTTTAGGATCTGGGGCCAACGTCCTGACTTTC,CASSQDLLGSGANVLTF
TRBD2,TRBV28,TRBJ2-7,-,TGTGCCAGCTCCAGCGGGAGTGATCTCGAGCAGTACTTC,CASSSGSDLEQYF
TRBD1,TRBV28,TRBJ2-1,-,TGTGCCAGCAGTTCCCCGGGACAGGGGAGTTATGAGCAGTTCTTC,CASSSPGQGSYEQFF
-,TRBV2,TRBJ2-6,few,TGTGCCAGCAGCCCCCGGGCAGGGCCATCCTCCGGGGCCAACGTCCTGACTTTC,CASSPRAGPSSGANVLTF
-,TRBV11-2,TRBJ2-7,few,TGTGCCAGCAGCTTGATGGCAGGGCAGGGGAGCGAGCAGTACTTC,CASSLMAGQGSEQYF
-,TRBV6-6,TRBJ1-2,-,TGTGCCAGCAGTAAACCGGTCGGGGGCGACTATGGCTACACCTTC,CASSKPVGGDYGYTF
-,TRBV10-3,TRBJ2-1,few,TGTGCCATAGGGTGGATGTATGAGCAGTTCTTC,CAIGWMYEQFF
-,TRBV28,TRBJ1-3,few,TGTGCCAGCACCTCCCTCAACACCATATATTTT,CASTSLNTIYF
-,TRBV4-1,TRBJ1-1,-,TGCGCCAGCAGTAAACCGGGACAGAACACTGAAGCTTTCTTT,CASSKPGQNTEAFF
TRBD1,TRBV2,TRBJ2-2,few,TGTGCCAGCCTTTTCGACAGGGATGTAACCGGGGAGCTGTTTTTT,CASLFDRDVTGELFF
-,TRBV20-1,TRBJ2-5,-,TGCAGTGCTAGGGGGAGCAAGACCCAGTACTTC,CSARGSKTQYF
TRBD2,TRBV7-9,TRBJ2-1,few,TGTGCCAGCAGCCCGAGACTAGCGCCTTCCTACAATGAGCAGTTCTTC,CASSPRLAPSYNEQFF
-,TRBV18,TRBJ2-5,-,TGTGCCAGCTCACCACGGGACCAAGAGACCCAGTACTTC,CASSPRDQETQYF
-,TRBV28,TRBJ2-1,few,TGTGCCAGCAGTTCAGGGTTAGGCTACAATGAGCAGTTCTTC,CASSSGLGYNEQFF
TRBD2,TRBV28,TRBJ2-1,few,TGTGCCAGCGGTAAGGGGACTAGCGGGATAAATGAGCAGTTCTTC,CASGKGTSGINEQFF
-,TRBV6-5,TRBJ2-4,few,TGTGCCACCGTTAGCGCTGGGGAAAACATTCAGTACTTC,CATVSAGENIQYF
TRBD2,TRBV28,TRBJ2-5,few,TGTGCCAGCAGTTTATACGGGAGGGTTTTCTCGAAAGAGACCCAGTACTTC,CASSLYGRVFSKETQYF
TRBD1,TRBV7-6,TRBJ2-7,once,TGTGCCAGCAGCTTACGGGGACAGGGGGATCCCTACGAGCAGTACTTC,CASSLRGQGDPYEQYF
TRBD2,TRBV19,TRBJ2-1,-,TGTGCCAGTAGTCAGATACTGACTAGCGGCTCCTTCAGCTCCTACAATGAGCAGTTCTTC,CASSQILTSGSFSSYNEQFF
-,TRBV2,TRBJ1-2,-,TGTGCCAGCCTCCTGGAGGGACACAACTATGGCTACACCTTC,CASLLEGHNYGYTF
TRBD1,TRBV6-6,TRBJ2-7,few,TGTGCCAGCAGTCTGACAGGGGACTACGAGCAGTACTTC,CASSLTGDYEQYF
-,TRBV6-5,TRBJ1-1,-,TGTGCCAGCAGTTACTCGGGGCAGGACACTGAAGCTTTCTTT,CASSYSGQDTEAFF
-,TRBV4-3,TRBJ2-6,-,TGCGCCAGCAGCCAAGGTACGGGGATTGCCCTCTCTGGGGCCAACGTCCTGACTTTC,CASSQGTGIALSGANVLTF
-,TRBV19,TRBJ1-2,-,TGTGCCAGTAGTATAGATCGGAACCAGCCTAACTATGGCTACACCTTC,CASSIDRNQPNYGYTF
-,TRBV18,TRBJ2-7,-,TGTGCCAGCTCACCAGGTCAGTTTTCCTACGAGCAGTACTTC,CASSPGQFSYEQYF
-,TRBV7-2,TRBJ1-1,-,TGTGCCAGCAGCTTAACGCTGGACACTGAAGCTTTCTTT,CASSLTLDTEAFF
-,TRBV28,TRBJ2-1,-,TGTGCCAGCAGAGGATTTGGAGGGCCCCACTACAATGAGCAGTTCTTC,CASRGFGGPHYNEQFF